This is a list of T cell receptor beta chains from one sample in a study of blood T cell repertoires in COVID-19. The data were produced by immunoSEQ multiplex PCR, yet TCRdb's version contains in-frame clones alone and is incomplete. Among 310,000 or so clones listed, around 86% were seen once. The sequenced material came from peripheral blood. These receptors all stem from a man aged 45-60 years with active or convalescent COVID-19. CDR3s include the opening cysteine and the closing phenylalanine or tryptophan. D genes are given only for firm matches. Not all rows give a size; the values are once, few, many and, for expanded clones, a class.

d_gene: TRBD1; v_gene: TRBV29-1; abundance: -; j_gene: TRBJ1-5; CDR3aa: CSATGGFNQPQHF; CDR3nt: TGCAGCGCTACAGGGGGCTTCAATCAGCCCCAGCATTTT
d_gene: -; v_gene: TRBV6-5; abundance: -; j_gene: TRBJ1-4; CDR3aa: CASGGGVNEKLFF; CDR3nt: TGTGCCAGCGGGGGAGGGGTTAATGAAAAACTGTTTTTT
d_gene: -; v_gene: TRBV5-4; abundance: -; j_gene: TRBJ2-7; CDR3aa: CASKIAQSYEQYF; CDR3nt: TGTGCCAGCAAGATTGCCCAGTCCTACGAGCAGTACTTC
d_gene: -; v_gene: TRBV7-6; abundance: -; j_gene: TRBJ1-1; CDR3aa: CASSLGTGTEAFF; CDR3nt: TGTGCCAGCAGCTTAGGAACGGGGACTGAAGCTTTCTTT
d_gene: TRBD1; v_gene: TRBV19; abundance: -; j_gene: TRBJ1-4; CDR3aa: CASTGQGHEKLFF; CDR3nt: TGTGCCAGCACGGGACAGGGACATGAAAAACTGTTTTTT
d_gene: -; v_gene: TRBV11-2; abundance: -; j_gene: TRBJ1-4; CDR3aa: CASSLDIQGGEKLFF; CDR3nt: TGTGCCAGCAGCTTAGATATCCAGGGTGGTGAAAAACTGTTTTTT
d_gene: TRBD2; v_gene: TRBV28; abundance: -; j_gene: TRBJ2-7; CDR3aa: CASSRPSGGAYEQYF; CDR3nt: TGTGCCAGCAGTCGCCCTAGCGGGGGAGCCTACGAGCAGTACTTC
d_gene: -; v_gene: TRBV5-1; abundance: -; j_gene: TRBJ2-3; CDR3aa: CASRDPGGTDTQYF; CDR3nt: TGCGCCAGCAGAGATCCCGGAGGAACAGATACGCAGTATTTT
d_gene: TRBD1; v_gene: TRBV10-3; abundance: -; j_gene: TRBJ1-2; CDR3aa: CAITGTGLGYTF; CDR3nt: TGTGCCATCACTGGGACAGGGCTCGGCTACACCTTC
d_gene: TRBD1; v_gene: TRBV28; abundance: -; j_gene: TRBJ1-4; CDR3aa: CASSSSGGLREKLFF; CDR3nt: TGTGCCAGCAGTTCTTCAGGGGGGCTGAGAGAAAAACTGTTTTTT
d_gene: TRBD2; v_gene: TRBV6-5; abundance: -; j_gene: TRBJ2-3; CDR3aa: CASSERGRSTDTQYF; CDR3nt: TGTGCCAGCTCGGAGCGGGGGAGGAGCACAGATACGCAGTATTTT
d_gene: -; v_gene: TRBV18; abundance: -; j_gene: TRBJ1-3; CDR3aa: CASSREEGSGNTIYF; CDR3nt: TGTGCCAGCTCACGTGAAGAGGGCTCTGGAAACACCATATATTTT
d_gene: -; v_gene: TRBV28; abundance: -; j_gene: TRBJ1-6; CDR3aa: CASSLSGRANSPLHF; CDR3nt: TGTGCCAGCAGTTTATCGGGCAGGGCTAATTCACCCCTCCACTTT
d_gene: -; v_gene: TRBV27; abundance: -; j_gene: TRBJ1-1; CDR3aa: CASKAWATEAFF; CDR3nt: TGTGCCAGCAAAGCATGGGCCACTGAAGCTTTCTTT
d_gene: TRBD2; v_gene: TRBV5-4; abundance: -; j_gene: TRBJ2-3; CDR3aa: CASSLGAGESTDTQYF; CDR3nt: TGTGCCAGCAGCTTGGGAGCGGGGGAAAGTACAGATACGCAGTATTTT
d_gene: -; v_gene: TRBV15; abundance: -; j_gene: TRBJ1-5; CDR3aa: CATSRDLGGIYSNQPQHF; CDR3nt: TGTGCCACCAGCAGAGATTTGGGGGGGATTTATAGCAATCAGCCCCAGCATTTT
d_gene: -; v_gene: TRBV3-1/TRBV3-2; abundance: -; j_gene: TRBJ1-6; CDR3aa: CASSQGGGVAVAPLHF; CDR3nt: TGTGCCAGCAGCCAAGGAGGGGGTGTAGCTGTGGCACCCCTCCACTTT
d_gene: -; v_gene: TRBV25-1; abundance: -; j_gene: TRBJ2-7; CDR3aa: CASGLYEQYF; CDR3nt: TGTGCCAGCGGACTATACGAGCAGTACTTC
d_gene: TRBD1; v_gene: TRBV29-1; abundance: -; j_gene: TRBJ1-2; CDR3aa: CSVQAGTDNYGYTF; CDR3nt: TGCAGCGTGCAAGCCGGGACAGACAACTATGGCTACACCTTC
d_gene: -; v_gene: TRBV1; abundance: -; j_gene: TRBJ1-5; CDR3aa: CTSSRTPDRNQPQHF; CDR3nt: TGCACCAGCAGCCGCACCCCAGACAGGAATCAGCCCCAGCATTTT
d_gene: -; v_gene: TRBV19; abundance: -; j_gene: TRBJ1-2; CDR3aa: CASRDPGFSGYTF; CDR3nt: TGTGCCAGTCGCGACCCGGGGTTCTCTGGCTACACCTTC
d_gene: -; v_gene: TRBV28; abundance: -; j_gene: TRBJ2-7; CDR3aa: CASSQVSDEQYF; CDR3nt: TGTGCCAGCAGTCAGGTCTCGGACGAGCAGTACTTC
d_gene: -; v_gene: TRBV6-5; abundance: -; j_gene: TRBJ2-7; CDR3aa: CASSYSRLDLYEQYF; CDR3nt: TGTGCCAGCAGTTACTCGAGGTTAGACCTCTACGAGCAGTACTTC
d_gene: -; v_gene: TRBV19; abundance: once; j_gene: TRBJ1-5; CDR3aa: CASSIWGGRGNQPQHF; CDR3nt: TGTGCCAGTAGTATTTGGGGGGGGCGAGGCAATCAGCCCCAGCATTTT
d_gene: -; v_gene: TRBV5-1; abundance: -; j_gene: TRBJ2-3; CDR3aa: CASSLWSSDSTDTQYF; CDR3nt: TGCGCCAGCAGCTTGTGGTCTAGCGATAGCACAGATACGCAGTATTTT
d_gene: TRBD2; v_gene: TRBV9; abundance: -; j_gene: TRBJ2-1; CDR3aa: CASSVAAIAGGPYNEQFF; CDR3nt: TGTGCCAGCAGCGTAGCGGCTATAGCGGGAGGGCCCTACAATGAGCAGTTCTTC
d_gene: -; v_gene: TRBV18; abundance: -; j_gene: TRBJ1-4; CDR3aa: CASSRRGEKLFF; CDR3nt: TGTGCCAGCTCACGCAGGGGTGAAAAACTGTTTTTT
d_gene: -; v_gene: TRBV28; abundance: -; j_gene: TRBJ2-1; CDR3aa: CASSRYNEQFF; CDR3nt: TGTGCCAGCAGCCGGTACAATGAGCAGTTCTTC
d_gene: -; v_gene: TRBV5-5; abundance: -; j_gene: TRBJ1-2; CDR3aa: CASSASGYGYTF; CDR3nt: TGTGCCAGCAGCGCCTCAGGGTATGGCTACACCTTC
d_gene: TRBD1; v_gene: TRBV7-8; abundance: -; j_gene: TRBJ1-2; CDR3aa: CASSFRTGDYGYTF; CDR3nt: TGTGCCAGCAGCTTTCGGACAGGGGACTATGGCTACACCTTC
d_gene: -; v_gene: TRBV11-2; abundance: -; j_gene: TRBJ1-1; CDR3aa: CASSYRVENTEAFF; CDR3nt: TGTGCCAGCAGCTACAGGGTTGAGAACACTGAAGCTTTCTTT
d_gene: -; v_gene: TRBV20-1; abundance: -; j_gene: TRBJ1-2; CDR3aa: CSAPYGYGYTF; CDR3nt: TGCAGTGCTCCCTACGGCTATGGCTACACCTTC
d_gene: -; v_gene: TRBV3-1/TRBV3-2; abundance: -; j_gene: TRBJ1-6; CDR3aa: CASSSLGGGDNSPLHF; CDR3nt: TGTGCCAGCAGTAGTCTTGGGGGGGGTGATAATTCACCCCTCCACTTT
d_gene: -; v_gene: TRBV6-2/TRBV6-3; abundance: once; j_gene: TRBJ2-7; CDR3aa: CASSSYVARWVYEQYF; CDR3nt: TGTGCCAGCAGCTCATATGTCGCCAGGTGGGTCTACGAGCAGTACTTC
d_gene: TRBD1; v_gene: TRBV12-3/TRBV12-4; abundance: -; j_gene: TRBJ1-4; CDR3aa: CASSGYRGGKLFF; CDR3nt: TGTGCCAGCAGTGGATACAGGGGCGGGAAACTGTTTTTT
d_gene: -; v_gene: TRBV20-1; abundance: -; j_gene: TRBJ2-1; CDR3aa: CSALEYEQFF; CDR3nt: TGCAGTGCTCTAGAGTATGAGCAGTTCTTC
d_gene: TRBD1; v_gene: TRBV27; abundance: -; j_gene: TRBJ1-5; CDR3aa: CASSRDYRDRARQPQHF; CDR3nt: TGTGCCAGCAGTAGGGACTATCGGGACAGGGCACGCCAGCCCCAGCATTTT
d_gene: -; v_gene: TRBV9; abundance: -; j_gene: TRBJ1-1; CDR3aa: CASSVGSSRAFF; CDR3nt: TGTGCCAGCAGCGTAGGTTCGAGCCGTGCTTTCTTT
d_gene: TRBD1; v_gene: TRBV10-3; abundance: -; j_gene: TRBJ2-7; CDR3aa: CAISESRGLGYEQYF; CDR3nt: TGTGCCATCAGTGAGTCCAGGGGGCTAGGGTACGAGCAGTACTTC
d_gene: TRBD2; v_gene: TRBV18; abundance: -; j_gene: TRBJ2-3; CDR3aa: CASSPPSGRAGGDTQYF; CDR3nt: TGTGCCAGCTCACCCCCTAGCGGGAGGGCCGGGGGAGATACGCAGTATTTT
d_gene: TRBD1; v_gene: TRBV27; abundance: -; j_gene: TRBJ1-1; CDR3aa: CASSSHRGNTEAFF; CDR3nt: TGTGCCAGCAGTTCCCACAGGGGGAACACTGAAGCTTTCTTT
d_gene: TRBD1; v_gene: TRBV9; abundance: -; j_gene: TRBJ1-2; CDR3aa: CASSVDLDRDYGYTF; CDR3nt: TGTGCCAGCAGCGTAGACCTGGACAGGGATTATGGCTACACCTTC
d_gene: TRBD2; v_gene: TRBV19; abundance: few; j_gene: TRBJ2-5; CDR3aa: CASSIGLAGARETQYF; CDR3nt: TGTGCCAGTAGTATTGGGCTAGCGGGAGCCCGAGAGACCCAGTACTTC
d_gene: -; v_gene: TRBV24-1; abundance: -; j_gene: TRBJ1-2; CDR3aa: CATSDSHSGGYTF; CDR3nt: TGTGCCACCAGTGATTCCCATTCGGGTGGCTACACCTTC
d_gene: -; v_gene: TRBV5-1; abundance: -; j_gene: TRBJ1-6; CDR3aa: CASSSDRFNSPLHF; CDR3nt: TGCGCCAGCAGCTCTGACAGGTTTAATTCACCCCTCCACTTT